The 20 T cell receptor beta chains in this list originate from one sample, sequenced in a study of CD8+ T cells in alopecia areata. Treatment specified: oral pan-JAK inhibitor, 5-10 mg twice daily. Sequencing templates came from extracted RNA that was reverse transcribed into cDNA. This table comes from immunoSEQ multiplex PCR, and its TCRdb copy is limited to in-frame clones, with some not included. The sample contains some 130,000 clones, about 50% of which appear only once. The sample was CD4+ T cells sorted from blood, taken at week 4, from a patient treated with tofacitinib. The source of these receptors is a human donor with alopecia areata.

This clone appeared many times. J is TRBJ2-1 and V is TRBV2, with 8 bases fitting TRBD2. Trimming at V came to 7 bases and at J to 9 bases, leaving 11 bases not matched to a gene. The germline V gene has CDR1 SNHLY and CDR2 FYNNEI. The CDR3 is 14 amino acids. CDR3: CASTQSGRGGEQFF. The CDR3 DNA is TGTGCCAGCACCCAGAGCGGGAGAGGCGGTGAGCAGTTCTTC.

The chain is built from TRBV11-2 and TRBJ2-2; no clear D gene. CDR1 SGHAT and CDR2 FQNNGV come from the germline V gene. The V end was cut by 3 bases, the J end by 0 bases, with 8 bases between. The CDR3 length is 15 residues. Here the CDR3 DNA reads TGTGCCAGCAGCTTGTTCCAGGCGAACACCGGGGAGCTGTTTTTT. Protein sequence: CASSLFQANTGELFF.

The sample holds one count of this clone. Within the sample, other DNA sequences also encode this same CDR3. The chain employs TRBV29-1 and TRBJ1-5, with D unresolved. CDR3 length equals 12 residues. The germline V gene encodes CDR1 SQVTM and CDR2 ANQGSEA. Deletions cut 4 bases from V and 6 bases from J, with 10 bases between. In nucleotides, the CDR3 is TGCAGCGTTGGCTCGGGTGTTCAGCCCCAGCATTTT. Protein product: CSVGSGVQPQHF.

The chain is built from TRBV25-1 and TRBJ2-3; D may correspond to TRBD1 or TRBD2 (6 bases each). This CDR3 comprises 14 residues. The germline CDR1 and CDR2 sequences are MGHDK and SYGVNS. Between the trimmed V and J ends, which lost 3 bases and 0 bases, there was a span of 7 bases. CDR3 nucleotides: TGTGCCAGCAGTGACGGGGGCAGCACAGATACGCAGTATTTT. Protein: CASSDGGSTDTQYF.

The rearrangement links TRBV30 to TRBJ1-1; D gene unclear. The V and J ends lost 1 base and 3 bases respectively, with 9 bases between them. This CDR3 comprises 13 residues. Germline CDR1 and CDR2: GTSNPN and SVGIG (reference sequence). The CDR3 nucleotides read TGTGCCTGGAGTGGGGTAACCGACACTGAAGCTTTCTTT. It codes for CAWSGVTDTEAFF.

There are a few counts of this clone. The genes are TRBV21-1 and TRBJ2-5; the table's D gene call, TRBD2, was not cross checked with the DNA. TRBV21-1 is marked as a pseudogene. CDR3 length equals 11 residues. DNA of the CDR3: TGTGCCAGCAGCATACAAGAGACCCAGTACTTC. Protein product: CASSIQETQYF.

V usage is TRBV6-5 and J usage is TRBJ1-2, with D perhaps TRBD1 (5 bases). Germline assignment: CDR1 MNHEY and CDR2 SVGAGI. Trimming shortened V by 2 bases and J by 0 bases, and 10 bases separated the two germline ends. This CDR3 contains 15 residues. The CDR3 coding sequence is TGTGCCAGCAGTTACGAGCACAGGCCTAACTATGGCTACACCTTC. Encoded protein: CASSYEHRPNYGYTF.

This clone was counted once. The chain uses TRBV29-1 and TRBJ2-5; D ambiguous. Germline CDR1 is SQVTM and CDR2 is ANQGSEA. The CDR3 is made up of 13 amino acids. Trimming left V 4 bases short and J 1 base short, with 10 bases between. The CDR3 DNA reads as TGCAGCGTTGTTGGGCGTTTCCAAGAGACCCAGTACTTC. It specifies CSVVGRFQETQYF.

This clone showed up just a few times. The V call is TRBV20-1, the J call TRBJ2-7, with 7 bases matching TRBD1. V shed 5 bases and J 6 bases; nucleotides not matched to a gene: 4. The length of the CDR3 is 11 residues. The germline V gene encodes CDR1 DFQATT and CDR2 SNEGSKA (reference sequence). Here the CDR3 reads CSADRVGEQYF. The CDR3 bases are TGCAGTGCTGACAGGGTCGGCGAGCAGTACTTC.

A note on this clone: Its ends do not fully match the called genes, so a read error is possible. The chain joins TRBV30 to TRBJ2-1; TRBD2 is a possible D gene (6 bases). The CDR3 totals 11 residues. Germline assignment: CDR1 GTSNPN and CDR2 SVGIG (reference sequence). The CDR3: CGSSSYNEQFF. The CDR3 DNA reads TGCGGGAGCAGCTCCTACAATGAGCAGTTCTTC.

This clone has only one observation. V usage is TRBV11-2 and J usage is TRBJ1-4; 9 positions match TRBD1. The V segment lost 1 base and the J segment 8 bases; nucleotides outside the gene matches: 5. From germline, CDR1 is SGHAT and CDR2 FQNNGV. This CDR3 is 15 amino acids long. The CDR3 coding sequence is TGTGCCAGCAGCTTAGGCGGGACAGGGAACGAAAAACTGTTTTTT. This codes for CASSLGGTGNEKLFF. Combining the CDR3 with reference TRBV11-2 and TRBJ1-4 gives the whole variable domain EAGVAQSPRYKIIEKRQSVAFWCNPISGHATLYWYQQILGQGPKLLIQFQNNGVVDDSQLPKDRFSAERLKGVDSTLKIQPAKLEDSAVYLCASSLGGTGNEKLFFGSGTQLSVL.

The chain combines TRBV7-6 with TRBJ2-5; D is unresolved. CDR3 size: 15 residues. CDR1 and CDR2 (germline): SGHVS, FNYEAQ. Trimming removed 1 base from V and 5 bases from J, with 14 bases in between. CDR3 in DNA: TGTGCCAGCAGCTTAGTAGACGGGCCGGCGGAGACCCAGTACTTC. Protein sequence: CASSLVDGPAETQYF.

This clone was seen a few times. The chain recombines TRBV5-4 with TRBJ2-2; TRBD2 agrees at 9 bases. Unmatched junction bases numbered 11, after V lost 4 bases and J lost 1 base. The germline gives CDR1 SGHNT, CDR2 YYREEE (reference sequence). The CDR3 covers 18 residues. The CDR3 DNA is TGTGCCAGCAGCACAGGGCGAGCGGGAGGTGTGAACACCGGGGAGCTGTTTTTT. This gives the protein CASSTGRAGGVNTGELFF.

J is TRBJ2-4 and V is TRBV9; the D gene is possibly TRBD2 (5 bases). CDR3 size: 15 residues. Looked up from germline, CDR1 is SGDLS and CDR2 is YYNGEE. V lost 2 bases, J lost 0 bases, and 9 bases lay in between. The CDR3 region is CASSVSALAKNIQYF. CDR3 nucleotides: TGTGCCAGCAGCGTTAGCGCTCTAGCCAAAAACATTCAGTACTTC.

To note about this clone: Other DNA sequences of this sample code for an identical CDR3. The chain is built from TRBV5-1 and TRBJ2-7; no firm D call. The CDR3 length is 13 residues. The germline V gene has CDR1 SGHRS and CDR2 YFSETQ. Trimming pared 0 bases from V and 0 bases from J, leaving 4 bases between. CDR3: CASSLAPSYEQYF. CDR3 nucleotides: TGCGCCAGCAGCTTGGCCCCCTCCTACGAGCAGTACTTC.

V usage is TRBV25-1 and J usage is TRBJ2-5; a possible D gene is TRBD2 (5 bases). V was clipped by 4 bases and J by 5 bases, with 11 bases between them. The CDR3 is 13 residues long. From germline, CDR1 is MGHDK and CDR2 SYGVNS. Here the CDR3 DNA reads TGTGCCAGCAGTGGTAGGAGGAGGGAGACCCAGTACTTC. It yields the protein CASSGRRRETQYF.

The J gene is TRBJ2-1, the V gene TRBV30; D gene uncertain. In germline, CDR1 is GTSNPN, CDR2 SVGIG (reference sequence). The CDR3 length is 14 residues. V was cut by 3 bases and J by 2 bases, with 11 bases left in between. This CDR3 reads CAWSGQVPYNEQFF. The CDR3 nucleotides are TGTGCCTGGAGCGGGCAGGTACCCTACAATGAGCAGTTCTTC.

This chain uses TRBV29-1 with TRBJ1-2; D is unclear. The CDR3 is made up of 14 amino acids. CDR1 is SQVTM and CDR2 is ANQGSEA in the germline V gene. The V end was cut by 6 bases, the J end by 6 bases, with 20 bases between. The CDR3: CSVPPDGGFDGYTF. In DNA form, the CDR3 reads TGCAGCGTCCCCCCGGACGGTGGATTTGATGGCTACACCTTC.

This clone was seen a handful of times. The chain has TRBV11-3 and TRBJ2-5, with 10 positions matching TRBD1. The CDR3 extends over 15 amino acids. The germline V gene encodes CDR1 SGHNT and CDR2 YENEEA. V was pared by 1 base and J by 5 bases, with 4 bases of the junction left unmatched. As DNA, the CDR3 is TGTGCCAGCAGCTTAGGTGGGACAGGGGATGAGACCCAGTACTTC. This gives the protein CASSLGGTGDETQYF.

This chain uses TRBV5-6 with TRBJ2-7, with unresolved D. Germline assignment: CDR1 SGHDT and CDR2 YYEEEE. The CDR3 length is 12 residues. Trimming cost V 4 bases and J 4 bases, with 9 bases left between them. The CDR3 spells CASSPEGYEQYF. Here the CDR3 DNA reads TGTGCCAGCAGCCCTGAAGGGTACGAGCAGTACTTC. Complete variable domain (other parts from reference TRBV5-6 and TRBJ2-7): DAGVTQSPTHLIKTRGQQVTLRCSPKSGHDTVSWYQQALGQGPQFIFQYYEEEERQRGNFPDRFSGHQFPNYSSELNVNALLLGDSALYLCASSPEGYEQYFGPGTRLTVT.